What follows is one TCR beta chain and its context. Its specificity is not known. The source of the sample is a study of graft-versus-host responses after intestinal transplantation. About the research overall: Every recipient had anti-thymocyte globulin induction and approximately three years of tacrolimus plus steroids.

Intraepithelial lymphocytes and lamina propria lymphocytes were released through processing of graft tissue. Study results and caveats: Allografts from individuals with graft-donor T cell macrochimerism displayed high graft-versus-host to host-versus-graft clonal ratios. Recipient-marrow GvH clones were detected, some having first appeared in ileum or blood. Levels of circulating GvH clones at their peak were associated with early post-transplant HvG declines.

Germline CDR1 and CDR2: MNHNS and SASEGT. This CDR3 contains 13 residues. V gave up 3 bases and J gave up 5 bases, with 8 bases separating them. Only in-frame clones appear in the TCRdb table, and some are missing; sequencing was by immunoSEQ multiplex PCR. The sample lists a few thousand clones, about 80% occurring once. This clonotype was sampled from a human patient who received an intestinal transplant, so some T cells may come from the graft donor. The chain couples TRBV6-1 to TRBJ1-5; no reliable D call. Sequenced here: ileum tissue, sampled 9 days after transplant. The CDR3 sequence is CASSEEEYQPQHF. The CDR3 DNA reads TGTGCCAGCAGTGAGGAAGAATATCAGCCCCAGCATTTT.